These T cell receptor beta chains were read from a single sample in a study of blood T cell repertoires in COVID-19. This table comes from immunoSEQ multiplex PCR, and its TCRdb copy is limited to in-frame clones, with some not included. The table records more than 200,000 clones, around 90% of them present only once. Sample: peripheral blood. The receptors originated from a man aged 65 to 79 with acute or convalescent COVID-19. Each CDR3 is given with its conserved first and last residue.

V gene,CDR3 length,J gene,CDR3 protein
TRBV3-1/TRBV3-2,16,TRBJ1-1,CASSPRWRQMNTEAFF
TRBV2,15,TRBJ2-3,CASFWSSSFTDTQYF
TRBV5-5,14,TRBJ1-4,CASSFRQGGEKLFF
TRBV14,15,TRBJ2-1,CASSHTGTAYNEQFF
TRBV6-6,14,TRBJ2-7,CASSGRDRVYEQYF
TRBV12-3/TRBV12-4,13,TRBJ2-4,CASSSRTVNIQYF
TRBV5-1,16,TRBJ2-1,CASSFHSGRTYNEQFF
TRBV24-1,18,TRBJ2-1,CATSDLSSGGGNYNEQFF
TRBV5-1,14,TRBJ2-3,CASSPDRGTDTQYF
TRBV9,13,TRBJ2-5,CASSPSGGGTQYF
TRBV6-2/TRBV6-3,17,TRBJ2-2,CASSWNRGIGNTGELFF
TRBV10-3,16,TRBJ1-5,CAISESGGASNQPQHF
TRBV2,13,TRBJ1-4,CASKTALNEKLFF
TRBV7-2,15,TRBJ2-3,CASHYGAKGTDTQYF
TRBV6-5,13,TRBJ1-5,CAIQTKGNQPQHF
TRBV11-3,15,TRBJ2-1,CASSLGSAGVNEQFF
TRBV11-2,15,TRBJ2-7,CASSLTAGTAYEQYF
TRBV27,15,TRBJ2-5,CASSLDRTRQETQYF
TRBV7-8,14,TRBJ1-2,CASSTDRGDYGYTF